This is a list of T cell receptor beta chains from one sample in a study of T-cell reconstitution after alpha-beta-depleted transplantation in children. One entry per CDR3 protein, called by TCRdb with MiXCR from the PCR reads. The table has about 540,000 distinct CDR3 sequences, about a sixth seen once. The sample in question was PBMCs from the stem cell graft donor, obtained from the stem cell graft. The receptors derive from a human donor who donated a stem cell graft to a child with acute lymphoblastic leukemia. Both conserved end residues are part of each CDR3. Each record gives: V gene, J gene, CDR3 protein.

TRBV20-1	TRBJ2-1	CSARNIAGGTTYNEQFF
TRBV5-5	TRBJ1-1	CASSLGPRSDTEAFF
TRBV7-2	TRBJ2-7	CASSLARFPGRTYEQYF
TRBV27	TRBJ2-3	CASSSTAGAQTNTQYF
TRBV10-3	TRBJ1-2	CAISESHRTGSDYGYTF
TRBV20-1	TRBJ2-6	CSARDHRQSGANVLTF
TRBV27	TRBJ1-1	CASGGSARAFF
TRBV5-1	TRBJ2-2	CASSYSGTNTGELFF
TRBV27	TRBJ2-3	CASSLGWSPTDTQYF
TRBV11-2	TRBJ2-7	CASLNVMETGHSYEQYF
TRBV4-1	TRBJ2-7	CASSQGAGGFYEQYF
TRBV4-2	TRBJ2-2	CASSATQGADTGELFF
TRBV5-1	TRBJ2-1	CASRSFAGGLQNEQFF
TRBV12-3/TRBV12-4	TRBJ1-1	CASSQEVSLGNTEAFF
TRBV28	TRBJ2-7	CASSLSTGGWYEQYF
TRBV6-1	TRBJ2-3	CASSLWVGGAGTDTQYF
TRBV9	TRBJ1-1	CASSVVVGGHTEAFF
TRBV2	TRBJ2-1	CASSWGPGNIGGNEQFF
TRBV3-1	TRBJ2-1	CASSPGLAVLSSYNEQFF
TRBV6-1	TRBJ1-1	CAGRGLRMNTEAFF
TRBV9	TRBJ2-5	CASSPTGNQETQYF
TRBV5-1	TRBJ2-7	CASSLTPAYEQYF
TRBV9	TRBJ1-1	CASSAYGQGGTEAFF
TRBV6-5	TRBJ2-1	CASSYSFDGIYNEQFF
TRBV25-1	TRBJ2-1	CASSEATASGFHYNEQFF
TRBV5-1	TRBJ2-1	CASSLVAGGIDEQFF
TRBV5-1	TRBJ1-1	CASSPQTIPLEAFF
TRBV5-5	TRBJ2-7	CASSFQRAQGAYEQYF
TRBV3-1	TRBJ2-1	CASSQDPGLAGYNEQFF
TRBV10-3	TRBJ2-1	CAISEGTTYNEQFF
TRBV5-1	TRBJ2-1	CASRKGLGRNEQFF
TRBV20-1	TRBJ2-7	CSATGGAGYEQYF
TRBV7-9	TRBJ1-5	CASSSTTQGAGQPQHF
TRBV10-3	TRBJ2-7	CAITGRPYEQYF
TRBV20-1	TRBJ2-1	CSARPPLREEYNEQFF
TRBV12-3/TRBV12-4	TRBJ2-5	CASRGAGAPETQYF
TRBV19	TRBJ2-7	CATKADEQYF
TRBV30	TRBJ1-1	CAWGTGAVLNTEAFF
TRBV18	TRBJ1-1	CASSPPLGLRNTEAFF
TRBV7-6	TRBJ1-2	CASGPGLIYGYTF
TRBV20-1	TRBJ2-7	CSARIQRSSYEQYF
TRBV27	TRBJ2-2	CASSLGLGPLNTGELFF
TRBV11-2	TRBJ2-5	CASSLVLAIQETQYF
TRBV5-1	TRBJ2-1	CASSLVLAGVPEANEQFF
TRBV5-5	TRBJ2-5	CASSYSAPGQGQETQYF
TRBV6-1	TRBJ2-1	CASSTLAGGGDEQFF
TRBV27	TRBJ2-5	CASSLDGRALRIQETQYF
TRBV5-1	TRBJ1-2	CASSSAALWGGYTF
TRBV27	TRBJ2-1	CASSLLGGYGFGQNEQFF
TRBV12-3/TRBV12-4	TRBJ2-3	CASSLLGGTSTDTQYF
TRBV5-4	TRBJ1-3	CASSFGVSGNTIYF
TRBV12-3/TRBV12-4	TRBJ1-1	CASSTPGGGTEAFF
TRBV7-4	TRBJ2-7	CASSFDSAYEQYF
TRBV10-3	TRBJ1-3	CAIARTGSGNTIYF
TRBV5-1	TRBJ2-7	CASSLEVLAGSSYEQYF